Below are 21 T cell receptor beta chains sequenced from a single sample in a study of blood T cell repertoires in COVID-19 (dated by TCRdb to 2018 to 2021). Libraries came from the immunoSEQ multiplex PCR assay. Sourced from immuneACCESS, this table was stored by TCRdb with only in-frame sequences that have V and J called. A share of the clones is absent; for the studies checked, an unresolved V gene accounts for under half, and the remainder has no known explanation. This sample lists 230,000 or so clones; roughly 88% were detected once. The ten largest account for under 1.5% of the sample. The sequenced material came from peripheral blood. These TCRs come from a woman in her forties who had recovered from COVID-19.

This clone was recorded once. This sequence joins TRBV9 and TRBJ2-2; the match to TRBD2 covers 14 bases. The CDR3 is 18 amino acids. The germline V gene has CDR1 SGDLS and CDR2 YYNGEE. The junction had 5 bases not matched to a gene; V was cut back by 0 bases and J by 4 bases. CDR3 loop: CASSVGLAGGRGTGELFF. The DNA of the CDR3 is TGTGCCAGCAGCGTAGGACTAGCGGGGGGGCGAGGCACCGGGGAGCTGTTTTTT.

This clone came up once. The chain carries TRBV9 and TRBJ2-5; D is perhaps TRBD1 (7 bases). The germline V gene has CDR1 SGDLS and CDR2 YYNGEE. V lost 1 base to trimming and J lost 4 bases, with 8 bases between them. CDR3 length: 13 amino acids. CDR3 sequence reads: CASSVQGGETQYF. Here the CDR3 DNA reads TGTGCCAGCAGCGTACAGGGGGGAGAGACCCAGTACTTC. Full variable domain (outside the CDR3, taken from reference TRBV9 and TRBJ2-5): DSGVTQTPKHLITATGQRVTLRCSPRSGDLSVYWYQQSLDQGLQFLIQYYNGEERAKGNILERFSAQQFPDLHSELNLSSLELGDSALYFCASSVQGGETQYFGPGTRLLVL.

The chain combines TRBV5-6 with TRBJ2-7; TRBD1 aligns across 7 bases. V lost 4 bases, J lost 3 bases, and 7 bases stayed unmatched. From germline, CDR1 is SGHDT and CDR2 YYEEEE. This CDR3 spans 14 amino acids. The CDR3 DNA is TGTGCCAGCAGCATCGGACAGGAGATCTACGAGCAGTACTTC. It yields the protein CASSIGQEIYEQYF. The full variable domain, with the rest looked up from reference TRBV5-6 and TRBJ2-7, is DAGVTQSPTHLIKTRGQQVTLRCSPKSGHDTVSWYQQALGQGPQFIFQYYEEEERQRGNFPDRFSGHQFPNYSSELNVNALLLGDSALYLCASSIGQEIYEQYFGPGTRLTVT.

The chain employs TRBV18 and TRBJ1-1; unclear D gene. V lost 3 bases to trimming and J lost 5 bases, with 13 bases between them. This CDR3 is 14 amino acids long. Germline CDR1 and CDR2: KGHSH and LQKENI. CDR3 region: CASSPRPGRTEAFF. CDR3 in DNA: TGTGCCAGCTCACCGAGACCGGGAAGGACTGAAGCTTTCTTT.

The rearrangement joins TRBV27 to TRBJ2-7, with 8 bases fitting TRBD1. V gave up 3 bases and J gave up 5 bases; unmatched junction bases: 3. The CDR3 loop spans 13 amino acids. The germline V gene has CDR1 MNHEY and CDR2 SMNVEV (reference sequence). This chain's CDR3 is CASSFQGAHEQYF. CDR3 coding DNA: TGTGCCAGCAGTTTTCAGGGGGCCCACGAGCAGTACTTC.

V is TRBV5-5 and J is TRBJ1-1; D possibly corresponds to TRBD1 (6 bases). V was pared by 4 bases and J by 4 bases, with 17 bases between. The CDR3 covers 15 residues. Germline CDR1 reads SGHKS; CDR2 reads YYEKEE (reference sequence). As DNA, the CDR3 is TGTGCCAGCAGCCCCCACGGACAGAGAGGCACTGAAGCTTTCTTT. Residues: CASSPHGQRGTEAFF.

The V and J genes are TRBV6-5 and TRBJ1-1, with a tentative D call TRBD1 (5 bases). Germline CDR1 and CDR2: MNHEY and SVGAGI. The V end lost 8 bases, the J end lost 7 bases, and 11 bases lay between the germline ends. This CDR3 has 11 residues. The CDR3 nucleotides are TGTGCCAGCGGTCCCCAGGGTGAAGCTTTCTTT. Protein product: CASGPQGEAFF.

The gene calls are TRBV2 and TRBJ1-1; D is ambiguous. CDR1 is SNHLY and CDR2 is FYNNEI in the germline V gene. Trimming pared 3 bases from V and 4 bases from J, leaving 12 bases between. The CDR3 loop spans 14 amino acids. The CDR3 here is CASSERPGGTEAFF. CDR3 in DNA: TGTGCCAGCAGTGAGAGGCCCGGAGGCACTGAAGCTTTCTTT.

This clone has only a few counts. The same CDR3 also results from other DNA sequences found in this sample. The chain has TRBV7-2 and TRBJ1-4, with D perhaps TRBD1 (5 bases). Trimming shortened V by 3 bases and J by 7 bases, and 9 bases separated the two germline ends. The CDR3 loop spans 13 amino acids. Germline values: CDR1 SGHTA, CDR2 FQGNSA. The CDR3 DNA sequence: TGTGCCAGCAGCTTTCAGGGCGGTGAAAAACTGTTTTTT. Translated: CASSFQGGEKLFF. The full variable domain, in which reference TRBV7-2 and TRBJ1-4 provide the parts outside the CDR3, is GAGVSQSPSNKVTEKGKDVELRCDPISGHTALYWYRQSLGQGLEFLIYFQGNSAPDKSGLPSDRFSAERTGGSVSTLTIQRTQQEDSAVYLCASSFQGGEKLFFGSGTQLSVL.

The chain uses TRBV7-2 and TRBJ2-5, with 9 nucleotides matching TRBD2. Germline V lookup: CDR1 SGHTA, CDR2 FQGNSA. Germline trimming cut 1 base from V and 0 bases from J; bases unmatched to any gene: 3. CDR3 size: 16 residues. CDR3 nucleotides: TGTGCCAGCAGCTTAGGTGTAGCGGGGGACCAAGAGACCCAGTACTTC. Translating gives CASSLGVAGDQETQYF.

The chain joins TRBV6-5 to TRBJ1-4; TRBD1 is a possible D gene (5 bases). The CDR3 is 14 residues long. Germline V gene lookup returns CDR1 MNHEY and CDR2 SVGAGI. V lost 4 bases to trimming and J lost 8 bases, with 14 bases between them. CDR3 bases: TGTGCCAGCAGTTCCCCGGGGACTCGGGAAAAACTGTTTTTT. Protein: CASSSPGTREKLFF.

This sequence joins TRBV7-8 and TRBJ2-1; D possibly corresponds to TRBD1 (5 bases). The germline gives CDR1 SGHVS, CDR2 FQNEAQ. There are 14 residues in the CDR3. The ends were cut back, 0 bases at V and 7 bases at J, with 10 bases in the middle. CDR3 DNA: TGTGCCAGCAGCTTAGCGGCAGGGTCGAATGAGCAGTTCTTC. This translates into CASSLAAGSNEQFF.

This clone has just one count. The rearrangement joins TRBV4-3 to TRBJ1-1, with D possibly TRBD1 on 6 matching bases. The germline V and J ends were trimmed by 1 base and 0 bases, with 15 bases remaining between them. Germline-derived CDR1 and CDR2 are LGHNA and YSLEER. This CDR3 is 17 amino acids long. The CDR3 DNA sequence: TGCGCCAGCAGCCAAGTCCCCCCAAGGGGGATGAACACTGAAGCTTTCTTT. It yields the protein CASSQVPPRGMNTEAFF.

V is TRBV19 and J is TRBJ1-4; tentative D call: TRBD1 (5 bases). Germline assignment: CDR1 LNHDA and CDR2 SQIVND (reference sequence). The CDR3 runs 14 residues. Deletions cut 6 bases from V and 8 bases from J, with 16 bases between. The CDR3 loop is CASRGGPTPEKLFF. DNA for the CDR3: TGTGCCAGTAGGGGGGGACCTACGCCAGAAAAACTGTTTTTT.

On this clone itself: The same CDR3 is also encoded by other DNA sequences in this sample. J is TRBJ2-5 and V is TRBV5-1; 7 bases fit TRBD2. The CDR3 totals 14 residues. CDR1 SGHRS and CDR2 YFSETQ come from the germline V gene. The V segment lost 0 bases and the J segment 4 bases; nucleotides outside the gene matches: 3. The CDR3 region is CASSLAGGSETQYF. The DNA for the CDR3 is TGCGCCAGCAGCTTGGCCGGGGGGTCAGAGACCCAGTACTTC.

This clone came up once. The chain combines TRBV7-9 with TRBJ2-7; 8 bases are a match to TRBD1. The CDR3 contains 15 residues. Germline V CDR1 and CDR2: SEHNR, FQNEAQ (reference sequence). V dropped 4 bases and J dropped 2; count of bases not matched to a gene: 7. In DNA, the CDR3 is TGTGCCAGCAGCTCCCCGGACAGGGCCACCTACGAGCAGTACTTC. Residues: CASSSPDRATYEQYF.

The CDR3 DNA follows: TGTGCCAGAAGCTTGAATTTCGGGAGGGCTGGCTATGGCTACACCTTC. This gives the protein CARSLNFGRAGYGYTF. This chain joins TRBV5-3 and TRBJ1-2; D remains ambiguous. TRBV5-3 is identified as an open reading frame with a role that is uncertain. The CDR3 has 16 residues. V lost 1 base and J lost 4, with 17 bases in between.

The rearrangement links TRBV18 to TRBJ1-3; 7 nucleotides match TRBD1. This CDR3 has 15 amino acids. V was pared by 3 bases and J by 4 bases, with 6 bases of the junction left unmatched. Germline V gene sequence: CDR1 KGHSH, CDR2 LQKENI. CDR3 in DNA: TGTGCCAGCTCACCTGGACAGGCCGGCGGAAACACCATATATTTT. Translation gives CASSPGQAGGNTIYF. Variable domain in full (rest from reference TRBV18 and TRBJ1-3): NAGVMQNPRHLVRRRGQEARLRCSPMKGHSHVYWYRQLPEEGLKFMVYLQKENIIDESGMPKERFSAEFPKEGPSILRIQQVVRGDSAAYFCASSPGQAGGNTIYFGEGSWLTVV.

As for this clone: Being one base from a much bigger clone, this may be a read error. The rearrangement joins TRBV7-6 to TRBJ1-1; D is ambiguous. CDR1 is SGHVS and CDR2 is FNYEAQ in the germline V gene. Trimming removed 3 bases from V and 1 base from J, with 6 bases in between. This CDR3 region has 13 residues. The CDR3 DNA reads as TGTGCCAGCAGCTTCTGGCAGAACACTGAAGCTTTCTTT. This codes for CASSFWQNTEAFF. The variable domain in full, completed from reference TRBV7-6 and TRBJ1-1, reads GAGVSQSPRYKVTKRGQDVALRCDPISGHVSLYWYRQALGQGPEFLTYFNYEAQQDKSGLPNDRFSAERPEGSISTLTIQRTEQRDSAMYRCASSFWQNTEAFFGQGTRLTVV.

The J gene is TRBJ1-4, the V gene TRBV5-8; 11 bases are shared with TRBD1. The length of the CDR3 is 15 residues. J lost 7 bases, V lost 5 bases, and 7 bases had no gene match. CDR1 SGHTS and CDR2 YDEGEE come from the germline V gene. The CDR3 region is CASRLTGTGGEKLFF. In DNA form, the CDR3 reads TGTGCCAGCAGACTGACCGGGACAGGGGGTGAAAAACTGTTTTTT.

This clone showed up just a few times. The chain uses TRBV5-6 and TRBJ1-1; 8 bases agree with TRBD1. The CDR3 totals 16 residues. Germline trimming cut 5 bases from V and 0 bases from J; bases unmatched to any gene: 9. CDR1 SGHDT and CDR2 YYEEEE come from the germline V gene. CDR3 nucleotide sequence: TGTGCCAGCAGTCCCCGGACAGGGAGGTTGAACACTGAAGCTTTCTTT. As protein: CASSPRTGRLNTEAFF. Looking up the rest from reference TRBV5-6 and TRBJ1-1 gives the full variable domain: DAGVTQSPTHLIKTRGQQVTLRCSPKSGHDTVSWYQQALGQGPQFIFQYYEEEERQRGNFPDRFSGHQFPNYSSELNVNALLLGDSALYLCASSPRTGRLNTEAFFGQGTRLTVV.